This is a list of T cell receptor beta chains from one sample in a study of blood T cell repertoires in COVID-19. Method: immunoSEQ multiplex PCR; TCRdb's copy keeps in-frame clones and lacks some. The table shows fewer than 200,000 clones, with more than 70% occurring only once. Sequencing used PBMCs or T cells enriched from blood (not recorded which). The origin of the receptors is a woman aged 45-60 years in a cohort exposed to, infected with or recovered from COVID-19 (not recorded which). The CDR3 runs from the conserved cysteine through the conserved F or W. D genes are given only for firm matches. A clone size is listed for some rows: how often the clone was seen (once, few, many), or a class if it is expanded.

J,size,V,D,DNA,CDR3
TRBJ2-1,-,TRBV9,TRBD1,TGTGCCAGCAGCGTAACAGGACAGGGGGCGAGTGAGCAGTTCTTC,CASSVTGQGASEQFF
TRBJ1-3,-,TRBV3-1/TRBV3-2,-,TGTGCCAGCAGCCCGTTAAATTCTGGAAACACCATATATTTT,CASSPLNSGNTIYF
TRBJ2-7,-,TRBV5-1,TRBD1,TGCGCCAGCAGCCCGGGACAGGGGGTTGGCTACGAGCAGTACTTC,CASSPGQGVGYEQYF
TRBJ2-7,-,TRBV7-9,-,TGTGCCAGCAGCTCAACCCTCAGACCCCCGACTGAGTTC,CASSSTLRPPTEF
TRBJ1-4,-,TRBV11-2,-,TGTGCCAGCAGCTCATCGGGACTGCTTAATGAAAAACTGTTTTTT,CASSSSGLLNEKLFF
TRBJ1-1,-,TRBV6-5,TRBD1,TGTGCCAGCACCGAGGGGGCGGGTACTGAAGCTTTCTTT,CASTEGAGTEAFF
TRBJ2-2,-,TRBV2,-,TGTGCCAGCAGTGGTGGGTCCAGGGGCACCGGGGAGCTGTTTTTT,CASSGGSRGTGELFF
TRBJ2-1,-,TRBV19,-,TGTGCCAGTAGTATAGAGGCGACACTAGGTGGGCAGTTCTTC,CASSIEATLGGQFF
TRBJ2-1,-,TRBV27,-,TGTGCCAGCAGTGCGTTAACCGGGACTCTCTCCTACAATGAGCAGTTCTTC,CASSALTGTLSYNEQFF
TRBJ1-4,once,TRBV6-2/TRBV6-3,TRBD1,TGTGCCAGCAGTAGCGGACAGGGAAACGAAAAACTGTTTTTT,CASSSGQGNEKLFF
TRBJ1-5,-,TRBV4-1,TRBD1,TGCGCCAGCAGCCTCAACAGGGGGAGCAATCAGCCCCAGCATTTT,CASSLNRGSNQPQHF
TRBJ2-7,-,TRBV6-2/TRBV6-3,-,TGTGCCAGCAGTTACTCGAGGAGGGTGGACGAGCAGTACTTC,CASSYSRRVDEQYF
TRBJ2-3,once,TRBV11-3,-,TGTGCCAGCAGCTTTGGTGGGGGCCTTCGGGCTACGCAGTATTTT,CASSFGGGLRATQYF
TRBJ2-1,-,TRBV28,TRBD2,TGTGCCAGCGAGGAGACACTAGCGGTCTACAATGAGCAGTTCTTC,CASEETLAVYNEQFF
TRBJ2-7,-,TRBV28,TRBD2,TGTGCCAGCAGTCCTAGCCCGGGACTAGCGGGCGTCTTCTCCTACGAGCAGTACTTC,CASSPSPGLAGVFSYEQYF
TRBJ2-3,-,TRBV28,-,TGTGCCAGCAGTACAACGGCTAGCGGCACAGATACGCAGTATTTT,CASSTTASGTDTQYF
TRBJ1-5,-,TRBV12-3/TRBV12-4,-,TGTGCCAGCAGTCCACAGCGCAATCAGCCCCAGCATTTT,CASSPQRNQPQHF
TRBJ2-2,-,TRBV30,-,TGTGCCTGGAACTATAATGTCGGTTCGGGGGAGCTGTTTTTT,CAWNYNVGSGELFF
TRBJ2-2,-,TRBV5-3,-,TGTGCCAGAAGCTCAGGGGTATTACGGTACACCGGGGAGCTGTTTTTT,CARSSGVLRYTGELFF
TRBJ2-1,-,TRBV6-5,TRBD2,TGTGCCGGGGGGGTCCAACTATACAATGAGCAGTTCTTC,CAGGVQLYNEQFF
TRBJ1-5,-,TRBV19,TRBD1,TGTGCCAGTAGTATAGACGACAGGGGGAGACAGCCCCAGCATTTT,CASSIDDRGRQPQHF
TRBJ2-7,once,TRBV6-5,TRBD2,TGTGCCAGCAGTTACTCCGGACTAGCGATCCACGAGCAGTACTTC,CASSYSGLAIHEQYF
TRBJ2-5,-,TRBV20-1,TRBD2,TGCAGTGCTAGTAATCCGGGCGGGGGGGCGGAAGAGACCCAGTACTTC,CSASNPGGGAEETQYF
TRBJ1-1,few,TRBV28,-,TGTGCCAGCAGTCTTAAACAGGGTAACACTGAAGCTTTCTTT,CASSLKQGNTEAFF
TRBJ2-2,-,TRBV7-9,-,TGTGCCAGCAGCTCGACAGACACCGGGGAGCTGTTTTTT,CASSSTDTGELFF
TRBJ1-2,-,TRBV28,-,TGTGCCAGCACCATAGCAGATGTCCGCAGGGAAGGCTACACCTTC,CASTIADVRREGYTF
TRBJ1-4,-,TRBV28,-,TGTGCCAGCAGCCCTCTCCCTCATGAAAAACTGTTTTTT,CASSPLPHEKLFF
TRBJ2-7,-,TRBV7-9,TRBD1,TGTGCCAGCAGCTTAGCCCGAGGGACAGGGTCCTACGAGCAGTACTTC,CASSLARGTGSYEQYF
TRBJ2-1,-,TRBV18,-,TGTGCCAGCTCACCGGGGGGACAGTCTGGCAATGAGCAGTTCTTC,CASSPGGQSGNEQFF
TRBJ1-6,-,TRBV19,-,TGTGCCAGTCAAACTATCACCGGGATTAATTCACCCCTCCACTTT,CASQTITGINSPLHF
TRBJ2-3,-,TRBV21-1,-,TGTGCCAGCAGCAGTCTAGCGGGGGGAAAAACTAGCACAGATACGCAGTATTTT,CASSSLAGGKTSTDTQYF
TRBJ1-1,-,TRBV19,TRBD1,TGTGCCAGTAGTAAAGACAGGGTCACTGAAGCTTTCTTT,CASSKDRVTEAFF
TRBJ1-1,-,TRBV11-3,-,TGTGCCAGCAGCCGTGGACAAAGGAACACTGAAGCTTTCTTT,CASSRGQRNTEAFF
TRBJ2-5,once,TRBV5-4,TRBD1,TGTGCCAGCAGGTTTGGGGACAGGGGCTTTGGGGAGACCCAGTACTTC,CASRFGDRGFGETQYF
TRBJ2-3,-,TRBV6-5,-,TGTGCCAGCAGTTACTCGGACAACACAGATACGCAGTATTTT,CASSYSDNTDTQYF
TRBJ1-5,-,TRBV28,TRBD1,TGTGCCAGCAGTTTGGAAGGGGGCCTTGCTCAGCCCCAGCATTTT,CASSLEGGLAQPQHF
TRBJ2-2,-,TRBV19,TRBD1,TGTGCCAGTGCGGAGACAGGGGCCACCGGGGAGCTGTTTTTT,CASAETGATGELFF
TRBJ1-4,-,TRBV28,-,TGTGCCAGCAGTTCACTAGACGGCGGAAATGAAAAACTGTTTTTT,CASSSLDGGNEKLFF
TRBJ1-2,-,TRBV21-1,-,TGTGCCAGCAGCAGAGGAAGGGGACAGGAAGCTCATGGCTACACCTTC,CASSRGRGQEAHGYTF
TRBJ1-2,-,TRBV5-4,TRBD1,TGTGCCAGCAGCGCGGGGACAGGGGACTTATATGGCTACACCTTC,CASSAGTGDLYGYTF
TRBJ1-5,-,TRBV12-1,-,TGTGCCAGCGGTTTGCAGTGGCAGCCCCAGCATTTT,CASGLQWQPQHF
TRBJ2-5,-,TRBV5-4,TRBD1,TGTGCCAGCAGCTACAGGGGGTCTAAAGAGACCCAGTACTTC,CASSYRGSKETQYF
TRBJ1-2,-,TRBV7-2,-,TGTGCCAGCAGCTTGGGGTCGGACATAAACTATGGCTACACCTTC,CASSLGSDINYGYTF
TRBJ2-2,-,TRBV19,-,TGTGCCAGTAGTCCGGACTTCGGATATACCGGGGAGCTGTTTTTT,CASSPDFGYTGELFF
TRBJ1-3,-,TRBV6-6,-,TGTGCCAGCAGTTCGCACGGACAGCACCGAAACACCATATATTTT,CASSSHGQHRNTIYF
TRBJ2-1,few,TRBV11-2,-,TGTGCCAGCAGCCTAGCAGGGATTGAGCAGTTCTTC,CASSLAGIEQFF
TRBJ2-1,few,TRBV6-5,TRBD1,TGTGCCAGCAGTTCTGCAGGGGGCAGAGAGTTTGAGCAGTTCTTC,CASSSAGGREFEQFF
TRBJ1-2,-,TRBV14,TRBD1,TGTGCCAGCAGCCAATCTTACCGGGACAGCGGCTACACCTTC,CASSQSYRDSGYTF
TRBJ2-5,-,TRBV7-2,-,TGTGCCAGCAGTTTAAGCGGTGACCGAAAAGAGACCCAGTACTTC,CASSLSGDRKETQYF
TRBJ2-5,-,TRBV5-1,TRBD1,TGCGCCAGCAGCTTGGGCGGGACAGGGGTAGAGACCCAGTACTTC,CASSLGGTGVETQYF
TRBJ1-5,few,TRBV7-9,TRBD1,TGTGCCAGCAGCCGGACAGGGCTCAATCAGCCCCAGCATTTT,CASSRTGLNQPQHF
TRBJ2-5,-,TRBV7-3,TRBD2,TGTGCCAGCAGCTTATCAGGGCGGGGGGTCCAAGAGACCCAGTACTTC,CASSLSGRGVQETQYF
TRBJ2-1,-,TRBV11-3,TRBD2,TGTGCCAGCAGCTTAGGTGGTAGCGGGGGGGTCGAGCAGTTCTTC,CASSLGGSGGVEQFF
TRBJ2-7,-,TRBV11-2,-,TGTGCCAGCAGTTACTATTACGAGCAGTACTTC,CASSYYYEQYF